Listed here are 11 T cell receptor beta chains from one sample, sequenced in a study of beta chain features in type 1 diabetes. cDNA synthesis used the whole RNA isolate, giving expressed TCRB sequences. Measured with immunoSEQ multiplex PCR; TCRdb has only the in-frame clones, and not every one. The sample has hundreds of thousands of clones; around 14% are singletons. Specimen: naive CD4+ T cells from blood. These TCRs come from a man aged 30-40 years in good health.

The table lists this clone with a few counts. The chain links TRBV18 to TRBJ2-1; D ambiguous. Trimming shortened V by 5 bases and J by 12 bases, and 11 bases separated the two germline ends. Germline CDR1 reads KGHSH; CDR2 reads LQKENI. The CDR3 totals 11 residues. CDR3 bases: TGTGCCAGCTCAGTCGACGGTGGGCAGTTCTTC. Protein product: CASSVDGGQFF.

This clone was recorded at least ten times. The V gene is TRBV7-8, the J gene TRBJ2-7; a possible D gene is TRBD2 (6 bases). The length of the CDR3 is 13 residues. The germline gives CDR1 SGHVS, CDR2 FQNEAQ. The ends were cut back, 4 bases at V and 6 bases at J, with 13 bases in the middle. The CDR3 nucleotides are TGTGCCAGCAGCTCCCGGGAGCCGGGCGAGCAGTACTTC. Encoded protein: CASSSREPGEQYF.

This clone appeared a few times. The V call is TRBV10-2, the J call TRBJ2-1; D not resolved. Germline loops: CDR1 WSHSY, CDR2 SAAADI. This CDR3 is built from 12 residues. With 6 bases removed from V and 8 bases from J, the gap between germline ends came to 11 bases. In DNA, the CDR3 is TGCGCCAGCAGGGAAAGGGTCGATGAGCAGTTCTTC. Translating gives CASRERVDEQFF.

This clone was counted a few times. The rearrangement joins TRBV9 to TRBJ2-1, with D tentatively TRBD2 (5 bases). The germline V gene encodes CDR1 SGDLS and CDR2 YYNGEE. V was cut by 4 bases and J by 8 bases, with 13 bases left in between. CDR3 length: 13 amino acids. The CDR3 reads CASSSRVGDEQFF. The CDR3 region has the DNA TGTGCCAGCAGCTCAAGAGTCGGGGATGAGCAGTTCTTC.

This clone was detected only a few times. This rearrangement joins TRBV5-1 to TRBJ2-1; a possible D gene is TRBD1 (5 bases). The CDR3 is 16 residues long. With 4 bases removed from V and 0 bases from J, the gap between germline ends came to 14 bases. CDR1 and CDR2 from the germline V gene are SGHRS and YFSETQ. The CDR3 region has the DNA TGCGCCAGCAGCCTACAACAGGTTAGCTCCTACAATGAGCAGTTCTTC. Its translation is CASSLQQVSSYNEQFF.

This clone was picked up many times. The chain employs TRBV29-1 and TRBJ2-3; no definite D call. CDR3 length: 11 residues. CDR1 SQVTM and CDR2 ANQGSEA come from the germline V gene. The ends were cut back, 8 bases at V and 4 bases at J, with 10 bases in the middle. The CDR3 protein is CSCWVSDTQYF. CDR3 DNA: TGCAGCTGCTGGGTGTCAGATACGCAGTATTTT.

This clone came up a few times. The chain uses TRBV5-4 and TRBJ1-2, with TRBD1 identical over 8 bases. Trimming removed 1 base from V and 8 bases from J; junction bases left unmatched: 1. This CDR3 has 12 amino acids. Germline V lookup: CDR1 SGHNT, CDR2 YYREEE (reference sequence). The CDR3 bases are TGTGCCAGCAGCTTGTCAGGGGGCGGCTACACCTTC. Translating it yields CASSLSGGGYTF.

The V gene is TRBV29-1, the J gene TRBJ1-2; no clear D. The V end was cut by 3 bases, the J end by 5 bases, with 22 bases between. The length of the CDR3 is 16 residues. Germline loops: CDR1 SQVTM, CDR2 ANQGSEA. The DNA of the CDR3 is TGCAGCGTTGATCGGGCCACAGACGGGCGTCGGTATGGCTACACCTTC. As protein: CSVDRATDGRRYGYTF.

This clone was observed a few times. This chain joins TRBV5-1 and TRBJ1-4; the D is unclear. V lost 4 bases and J 8 bases, leaving 18 bases between the germline ends. The germline gives CDR1 SGHRS, CDR2 YFSETQ. The CDR3 is 15 residues long. The CDR3 DNA follows: TGCGCCAGCAGCCCCTCAAGTTGGGGAAAGGAAAAACTGTTTTTT. Its protein is CASSPSSWGKEKLFF.

V gene TRBV4-2 combines with J gene TRBJ2-1; D gene unclear. V was shortened by 2 bases and J by 8 bases, with 16 bases between the two germline ends. Germline V gene data show CDR1 as LGHNA and CDR2 as YNFKEQ. The CDR3 sequence is 15 residues long. The CDR3, as DNA: TGTGCCAGCAGCCAATCGGATGTTAAGCGCCATGAGCAGTTCTTC. Translated: CASSQSDVKRHEQFF.

This clone was picked up one time. The gene calls are TRBV6-8 and TRBJ2-7; 7 bases agree with TRBD1. In germline, CDR1 is MNHGY, CDR2 SAAAGT. After removal of 9 bases from V and 2 bases from J, the junction contained 7 bases not matched to a gene. The CDR3 consists of 13 residues. The CDR3 region is CARGTVLTYEQYF. The CDR3 region has the DNA TGTGCCAGAGGGACAGTGTTGACCTACGAGCAGTACTTC.